This TCR beta chain was captured by sequencing in a study of blood T cell repertoires in COVID-19. Overall study: Acute and convalescent COVID-19 samples came from the United States, Italy and Spain.

The CDR3 length is 14 residues. V shed 3 bases and J 7 bases; nucleotides not matched to a gene: 9. The V gene's germline CDR1 is SGHRS and CDR2 YFSETQ. Authors' analysis steps: Nucleated cell counts were estimated from reference gene primer amplification. TCRdb keeps only in-frame clones here, not all; method: immunoSEQ multiplex PCR. V, J and clone size reflect that table, while D and trimming were determined from the DNA. Counted here are tens of thousands of clones, about nine tenths occurring once; the ten biggest clones make up 13% to 15%. V usage is TRBV5-1 and J usage is TRBJ1-2, with 7 bases matching TRBD1. This receptor was obtained from a woman aged 55-70 years with active COVID-19. Sequencing used peripheral blood. The CDR3 loop is CASSSAAGGSGYTF. CDR3 DNA: TGCGCCAGCAGCTCCGCCGCAGGGGGTTCTGGCTACACCTTC.